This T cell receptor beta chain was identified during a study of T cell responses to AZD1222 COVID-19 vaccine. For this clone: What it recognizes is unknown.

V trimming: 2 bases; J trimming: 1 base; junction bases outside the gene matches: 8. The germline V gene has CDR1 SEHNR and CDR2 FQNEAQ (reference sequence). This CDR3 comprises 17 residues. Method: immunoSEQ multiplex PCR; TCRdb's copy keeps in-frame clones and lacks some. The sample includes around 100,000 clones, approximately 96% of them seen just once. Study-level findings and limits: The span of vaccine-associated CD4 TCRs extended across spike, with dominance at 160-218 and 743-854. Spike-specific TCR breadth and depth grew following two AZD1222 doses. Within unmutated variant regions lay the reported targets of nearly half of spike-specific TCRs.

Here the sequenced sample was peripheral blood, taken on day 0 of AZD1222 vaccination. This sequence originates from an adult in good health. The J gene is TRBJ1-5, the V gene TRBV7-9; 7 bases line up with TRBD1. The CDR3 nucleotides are TGTGCCAGCAGCTTAATCTCGGGGACAGCCAGCAATCAGCCCCAGCATTTT. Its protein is CASSLISGTASNQPQHF. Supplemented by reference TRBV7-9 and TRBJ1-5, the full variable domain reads DTGVSQNPRHKITKRGQNVTFRCDPISEHNRLYWYRQTLGQGPEFLTYFQNEAQLEKSRLLSDRFSAERPKGSFSTLEIQRTEQGDSAMYLCASSLISGTASNQPQHFGDGTRLSIL.